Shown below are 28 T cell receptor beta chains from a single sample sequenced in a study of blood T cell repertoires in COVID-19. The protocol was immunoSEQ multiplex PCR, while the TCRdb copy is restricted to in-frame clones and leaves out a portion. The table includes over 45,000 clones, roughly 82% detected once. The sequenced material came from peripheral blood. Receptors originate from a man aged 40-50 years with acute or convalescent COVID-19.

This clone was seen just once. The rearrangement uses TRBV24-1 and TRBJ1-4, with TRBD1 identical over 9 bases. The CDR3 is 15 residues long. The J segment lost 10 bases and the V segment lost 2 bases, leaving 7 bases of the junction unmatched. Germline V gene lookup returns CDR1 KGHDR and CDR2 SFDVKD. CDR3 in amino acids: CATSDSGTGYGKLFF. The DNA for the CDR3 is TGTGCCACCAGTGATTCCGGGACAGGGTATGGAAAACTGTTTTTT.

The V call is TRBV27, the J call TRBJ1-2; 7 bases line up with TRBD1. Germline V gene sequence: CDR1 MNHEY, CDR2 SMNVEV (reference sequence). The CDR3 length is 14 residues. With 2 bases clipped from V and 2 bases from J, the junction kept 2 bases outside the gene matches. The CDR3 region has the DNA TGTGCCAGCAGTTTAAGGGGACAGAACTATGGCTACACCTTC. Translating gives CASSLRGQNYGYTF.

Here the CDR3 DNA reads TGTGCCAGCAGCGTACAGGGGTGGGCCTACGAGCAGTACTTC. It is translated as CASSVQGWAYEQYF. This chain uses TRBV3-1 (or the pseudogene TRBV3-2) with TRBJ2-7, with 7 nucleotides matching TRBD1. V lost 5 bases and J lost 2; bases outside the gene matches: 6. CDR1 and CDR2 (germline): LGHDT, YNNKEL (reference sequence). This CDR3 comprises 14 residues.

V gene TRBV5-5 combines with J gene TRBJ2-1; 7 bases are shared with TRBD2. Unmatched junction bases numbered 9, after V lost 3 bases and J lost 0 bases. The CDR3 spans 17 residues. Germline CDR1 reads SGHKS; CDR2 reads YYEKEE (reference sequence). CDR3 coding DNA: TGTGCCAGCAGCTCCCCCCATGGGGGGGTCTCCTACAATGAGCAGTTCTTC. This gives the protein CASSSPHGGVSYNEQFF.

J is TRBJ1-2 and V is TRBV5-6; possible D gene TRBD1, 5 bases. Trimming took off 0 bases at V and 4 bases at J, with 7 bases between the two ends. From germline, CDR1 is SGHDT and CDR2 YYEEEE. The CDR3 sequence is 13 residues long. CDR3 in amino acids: CASSLGGAYGYTF. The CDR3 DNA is TGTGCCAGCAGCTTGGGTGGGGCCTATGGCTACACCTTC.

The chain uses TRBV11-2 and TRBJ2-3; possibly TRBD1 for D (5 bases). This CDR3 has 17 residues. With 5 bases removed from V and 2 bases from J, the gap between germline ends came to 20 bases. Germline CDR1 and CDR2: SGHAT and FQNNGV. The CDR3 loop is CASSRVSGQAFTDTQYF. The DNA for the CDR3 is TGTGCCAGCAGCCGGGTTAGTGGACAAGCATTCACAGATACGCAGTATTTT.

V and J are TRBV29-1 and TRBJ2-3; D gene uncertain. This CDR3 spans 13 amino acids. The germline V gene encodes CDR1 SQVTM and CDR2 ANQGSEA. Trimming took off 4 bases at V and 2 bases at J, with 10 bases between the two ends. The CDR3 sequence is CSVVSLNTDTQYF. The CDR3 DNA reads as TGCAGCGTTGTAAGCCTTAACACAGATACGCAGTATTTT.

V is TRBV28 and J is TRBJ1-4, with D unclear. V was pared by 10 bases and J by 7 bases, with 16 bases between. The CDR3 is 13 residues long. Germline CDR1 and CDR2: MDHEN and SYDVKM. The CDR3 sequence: CATSEVLTEKLFF. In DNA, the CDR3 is TGTGCCACCTCGGAGGTCTTGACTGAAAAACTGTTTTTT.

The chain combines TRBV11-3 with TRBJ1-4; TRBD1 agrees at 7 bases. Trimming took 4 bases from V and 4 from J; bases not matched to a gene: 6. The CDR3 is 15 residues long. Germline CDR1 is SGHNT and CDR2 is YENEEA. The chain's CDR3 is CASSSDRAGNEKLFF. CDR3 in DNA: TGTGCCAGCAGCTCCGACAGGGCGGGTAATGAAAAACTGTTTTTT.

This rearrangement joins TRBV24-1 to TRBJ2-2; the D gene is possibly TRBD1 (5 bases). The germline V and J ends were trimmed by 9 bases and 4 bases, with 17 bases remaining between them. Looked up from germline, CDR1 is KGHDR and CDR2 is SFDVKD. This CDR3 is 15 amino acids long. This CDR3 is CATSPQGLGTGELFF. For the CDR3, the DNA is TGTGCCACCTCCCCCCAGGGTTTAGGCACCGGGGAGCTGTTTTTT.

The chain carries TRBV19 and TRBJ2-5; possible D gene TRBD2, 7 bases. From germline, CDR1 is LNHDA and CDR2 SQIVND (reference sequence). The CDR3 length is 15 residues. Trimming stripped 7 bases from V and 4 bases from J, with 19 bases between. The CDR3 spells CASKGGGIGRETQYF. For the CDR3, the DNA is TGTGCCAGTAAAGGGGGGGGGATTGGTAGAGAGACCCAGTACTTC.

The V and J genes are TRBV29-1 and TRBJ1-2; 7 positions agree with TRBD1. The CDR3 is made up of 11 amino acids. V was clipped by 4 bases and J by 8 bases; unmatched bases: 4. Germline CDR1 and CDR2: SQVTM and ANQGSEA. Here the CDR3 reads CSVAGTEGYTF. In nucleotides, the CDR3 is TGCAGCGTTGCCGGGACAGAAGGCTACACCTTC.

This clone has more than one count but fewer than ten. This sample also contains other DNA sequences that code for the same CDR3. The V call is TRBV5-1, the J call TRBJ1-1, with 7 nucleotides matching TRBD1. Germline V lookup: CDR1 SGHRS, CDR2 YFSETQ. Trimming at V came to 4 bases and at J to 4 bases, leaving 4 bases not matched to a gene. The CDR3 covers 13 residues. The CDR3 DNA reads TGCGCCAGCAGCCTAGACAGGGTCACTGAAGCTTTCTTT. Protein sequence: CASSLDRVTEAFF.

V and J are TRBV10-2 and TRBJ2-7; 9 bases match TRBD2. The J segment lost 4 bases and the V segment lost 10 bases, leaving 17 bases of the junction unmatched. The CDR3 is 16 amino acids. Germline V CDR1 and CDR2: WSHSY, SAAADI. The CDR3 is CATQKTRAGGVYEQYF. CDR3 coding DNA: TGCGCCACCCAGAAGACGCGAGCGGGGGGTGTGTACGAGCAGTACTTC.

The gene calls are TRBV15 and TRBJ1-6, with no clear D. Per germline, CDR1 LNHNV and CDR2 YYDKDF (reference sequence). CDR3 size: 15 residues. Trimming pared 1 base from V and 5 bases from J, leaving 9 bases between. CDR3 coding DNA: TGTGCCACCAGCAGAGTTCAGAAAAATAATTCACCCCTCCACTTT. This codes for CATSRVQKNNSPLHF.

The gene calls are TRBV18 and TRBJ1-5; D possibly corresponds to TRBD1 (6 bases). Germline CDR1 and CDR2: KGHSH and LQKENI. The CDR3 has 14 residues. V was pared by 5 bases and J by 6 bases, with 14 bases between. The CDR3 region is CASSVQGMFQPQHF. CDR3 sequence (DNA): TGTGCCAGCTCAGTACAGGGAATGTTTCAGCCCCAGCATTTT.

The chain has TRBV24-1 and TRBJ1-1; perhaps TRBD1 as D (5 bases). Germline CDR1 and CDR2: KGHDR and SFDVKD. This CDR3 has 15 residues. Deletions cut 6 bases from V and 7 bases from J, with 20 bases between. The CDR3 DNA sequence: TGTGCCACCAGTCATTCCCAGGGTCAAATCAGTGAAGCTTTCTTT. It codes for CATSHSQGQISEAFF.

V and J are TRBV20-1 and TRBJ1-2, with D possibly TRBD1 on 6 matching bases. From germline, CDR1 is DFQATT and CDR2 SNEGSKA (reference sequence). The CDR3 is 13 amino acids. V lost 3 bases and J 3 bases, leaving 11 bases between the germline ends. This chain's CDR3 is CSASQNRDYGYTF. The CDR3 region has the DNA TGCAGTGCTAGTCAGAACAGGGACTATGGCTACACCTTC.

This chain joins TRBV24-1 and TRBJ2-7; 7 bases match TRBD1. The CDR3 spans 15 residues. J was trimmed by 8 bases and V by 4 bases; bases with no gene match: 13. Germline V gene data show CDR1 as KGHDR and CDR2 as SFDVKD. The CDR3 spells CATSEGTAPSTQQYF. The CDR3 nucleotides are TGTGCCACCAGTGAGGGGACAGCCCCCAGCACCCAGCAGTACTTC.

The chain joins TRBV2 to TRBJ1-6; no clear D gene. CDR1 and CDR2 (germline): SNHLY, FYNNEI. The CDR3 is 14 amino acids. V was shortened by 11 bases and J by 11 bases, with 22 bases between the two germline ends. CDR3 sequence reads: CACERPGSSAPLHF. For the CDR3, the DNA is TGTGCCTGTGAACGCCCGGGAAGTTCCGCACCCCTCCACTTT.

CDR3 protein: CASSPQTRGIEAFF. The CDR3 region has the DNA TGTGCCAGCAGCCCTCAAACCAGGGGAATCGAAGCTTTCTTT. This rearrangement joins TRBV9 to TRBJ1-1; tentatively, D is TRBD1 (6 bases). Trimming removed 4 bases at V and 8 bases at J, with 18 bases between. Germline V lookup: CDR1 SGDLS, CDR2 YYNGEE. This CDR3 region has 14 residues.

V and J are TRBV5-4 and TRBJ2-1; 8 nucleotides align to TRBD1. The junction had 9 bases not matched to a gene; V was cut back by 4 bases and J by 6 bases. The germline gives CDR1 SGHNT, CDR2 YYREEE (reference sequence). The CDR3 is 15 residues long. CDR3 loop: CASSAQGARSNEQFF. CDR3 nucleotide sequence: TGTGCCAGCAGCGCGCAGGGGGCGCGGAGCAATGAGCAGTTCTTC.

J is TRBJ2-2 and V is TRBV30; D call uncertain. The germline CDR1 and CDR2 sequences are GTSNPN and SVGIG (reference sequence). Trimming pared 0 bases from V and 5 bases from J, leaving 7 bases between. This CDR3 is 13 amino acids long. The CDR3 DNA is TGTGCCTGGAGTGTTGACTGGACCGGGGAGCTGTTTTTT. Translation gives CAWSVDWTGELFF. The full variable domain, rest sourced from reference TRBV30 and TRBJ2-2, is SQTIHQWPATLVQPVGSPLSLECTVEGTSNPNLYWYRQAAGRGLQLLFYSVGIGQISSEVPQNLSASRPQDRQFILSSKKLLLSDSGFYLCAWSVDWTGELFFGEGSRLTVL.

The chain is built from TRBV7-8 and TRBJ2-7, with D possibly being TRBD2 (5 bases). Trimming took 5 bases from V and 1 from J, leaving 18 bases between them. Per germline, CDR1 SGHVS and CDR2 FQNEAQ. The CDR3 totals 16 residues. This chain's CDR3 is CASSRDSRSQSYEQYF. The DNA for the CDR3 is TGTGCCAGCAGCCGGGATAGTAGGAGCCAATCCTACGAGCAGTACTTC.

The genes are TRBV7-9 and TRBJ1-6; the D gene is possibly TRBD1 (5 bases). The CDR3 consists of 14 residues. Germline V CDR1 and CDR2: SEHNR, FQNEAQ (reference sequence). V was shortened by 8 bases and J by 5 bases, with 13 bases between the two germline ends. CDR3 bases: TGTGCCAGCGGACGGGACTCTGATAATTCACCCCTCCACTTT. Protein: CASGRDSDNSPLHF.

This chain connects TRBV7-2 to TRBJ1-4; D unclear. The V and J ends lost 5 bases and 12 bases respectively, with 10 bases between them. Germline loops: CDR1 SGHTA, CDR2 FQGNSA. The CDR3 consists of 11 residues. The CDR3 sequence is CASSDYHELFF. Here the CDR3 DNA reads TGTGCCAGCAGCGACTATCATGAACTGTTTTTT.

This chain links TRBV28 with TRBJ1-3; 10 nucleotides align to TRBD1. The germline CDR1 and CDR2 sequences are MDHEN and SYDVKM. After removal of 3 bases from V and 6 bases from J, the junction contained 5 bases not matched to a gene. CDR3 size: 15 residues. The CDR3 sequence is CASSFGTGVSNTIYF. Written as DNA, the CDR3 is TGTGCCAGCAGTTTTGGGACAGGGGTATCAAACACCATATATTTT.

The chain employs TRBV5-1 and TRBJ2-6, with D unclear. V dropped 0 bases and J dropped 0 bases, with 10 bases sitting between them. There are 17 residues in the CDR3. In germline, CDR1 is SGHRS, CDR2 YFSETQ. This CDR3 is CASSLEVVLSGANVLTF. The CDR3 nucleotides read TGCGCCAGCAGCTTGGAAGTGGTACTCTCTGGGGCCAACGTCCTGACTTTC.